The source of this T cell receptor beta chain is a study of neurological immune-mediated disorders. TCRdb called the 5' RACE reads again in MiXCR, with one record for every CDR3 protein. The sample consists of 70,000 or so distinct CDR3 sequences, 2.5% to 4% of them appearing once. This clonotype was found many times. Its matching antigen is unknown. Study conclusions and caveats: The absence of shared CDR3 amino acid sequences among expanded clones across subjects suggests private repertoires in all groups. TCR clonal expansion peaked in HTLV-1-associated myelopathy patients and was lowest in multiple sclerosis patients.

This CDR3 contains 14 residues. Germline V lookup: CDR1 MNHEY, CDR2 SVGAGI. V shed 2 bases and J shed 7 bases, with 12 bases lying between them. The starting material, 2 million PBMCs stored at -80 C, gave rise to the unsorted libraries. The chain combines TRBV6-5 with TRBJ1-5; D not certain. The clonotype comes from a woman between 50 and 59 years old with multiple sclerosis. What was sequenced was PBMCs. CDR3 DNA: TGTGCCAGCAGTTACAGGCTGAATCAACAGCCCCAGCATTTT. Residues: CASSYRLNQQPQHF.